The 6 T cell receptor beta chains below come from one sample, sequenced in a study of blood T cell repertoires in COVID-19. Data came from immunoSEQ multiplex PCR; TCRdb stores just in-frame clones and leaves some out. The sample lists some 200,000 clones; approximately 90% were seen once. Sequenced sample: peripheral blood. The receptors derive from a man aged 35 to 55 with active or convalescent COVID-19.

In DNA, the CDR3 is TGTGCCAGCAGTTGGGGACTATCGGCAGGGGATGAGCAGTTCTTC. This gives the protein CASSWGLSAGDEQFF. This sequence joins TRBV27 and TRBJ2-1, with D maybe TRBD2 (7 bases). Trimming cost V 4 bases and J 8 bases, with 18 bases left between them. Germline V gene sequence: CDR1 MNHEY, CDR2 SMNVEV (reference sequence). The CDR3 contains 15 residues.

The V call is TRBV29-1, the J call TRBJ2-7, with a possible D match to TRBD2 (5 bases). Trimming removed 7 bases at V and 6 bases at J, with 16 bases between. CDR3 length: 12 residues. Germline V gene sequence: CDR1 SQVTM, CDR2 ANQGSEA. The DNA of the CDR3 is TGCAGCGCTTTGCACCCTGGAGGCGAGCAGTACTTC. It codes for CSALHPGGEQYF.

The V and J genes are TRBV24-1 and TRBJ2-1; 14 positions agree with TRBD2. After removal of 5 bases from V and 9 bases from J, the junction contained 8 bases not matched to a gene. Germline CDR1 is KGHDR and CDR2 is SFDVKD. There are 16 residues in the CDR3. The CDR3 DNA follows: TGTGCCACCAGTGCCCCGGGACTAGCGGGAGAGGGTGAGCAGTTCTTC. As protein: CATSAPGLAGEGEQFF.

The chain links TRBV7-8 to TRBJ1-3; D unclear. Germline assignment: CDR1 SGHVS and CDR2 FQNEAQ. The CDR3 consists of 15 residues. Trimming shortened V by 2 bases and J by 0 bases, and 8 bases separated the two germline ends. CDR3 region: CASSLNGNSGNTIYF. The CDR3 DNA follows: TGTGCCAGCAGCTTAAACGGGAACTCTGGAAACACCATATATTTT.

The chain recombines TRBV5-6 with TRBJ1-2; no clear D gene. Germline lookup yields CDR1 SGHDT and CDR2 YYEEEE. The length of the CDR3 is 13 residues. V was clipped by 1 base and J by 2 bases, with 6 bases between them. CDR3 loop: CASSLPGNYGYTF. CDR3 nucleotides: TGTGCCAGCAGCTTGCCCGGGAACTATGGCTACACCTTC.

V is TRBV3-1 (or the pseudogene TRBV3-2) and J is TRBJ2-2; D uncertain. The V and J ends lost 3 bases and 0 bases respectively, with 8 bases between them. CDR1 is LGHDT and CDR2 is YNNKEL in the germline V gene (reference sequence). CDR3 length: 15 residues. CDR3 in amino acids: CASSQQGANTGELFF. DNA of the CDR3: TGTGCCAGCAGCCAGCAAGGAGCGAACACCGGGGAGCTGTTTTTT.